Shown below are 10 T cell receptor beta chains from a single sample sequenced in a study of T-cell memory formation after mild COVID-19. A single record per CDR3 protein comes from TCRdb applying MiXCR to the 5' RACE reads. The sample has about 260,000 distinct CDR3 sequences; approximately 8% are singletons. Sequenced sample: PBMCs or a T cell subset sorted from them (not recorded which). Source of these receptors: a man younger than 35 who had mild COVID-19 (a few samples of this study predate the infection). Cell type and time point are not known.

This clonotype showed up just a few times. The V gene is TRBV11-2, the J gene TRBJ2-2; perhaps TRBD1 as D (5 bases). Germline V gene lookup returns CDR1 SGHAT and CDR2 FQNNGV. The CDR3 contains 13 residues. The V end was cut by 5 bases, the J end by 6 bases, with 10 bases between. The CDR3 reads CASSQQGPGELFF. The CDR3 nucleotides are TGTGCCAGCAGCCAGCAGGGCCCCGGGGAGCTGTTTTTT.

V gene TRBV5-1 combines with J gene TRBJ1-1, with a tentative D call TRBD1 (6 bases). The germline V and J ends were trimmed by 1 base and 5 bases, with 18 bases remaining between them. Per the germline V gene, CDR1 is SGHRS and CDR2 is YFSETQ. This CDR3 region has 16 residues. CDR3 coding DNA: TGCGCCAGCAGCTTGTTTCCGGGGGCCGATCAAACTGAAGCTTTCTTT. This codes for CASSLFPGADQTEAFF.

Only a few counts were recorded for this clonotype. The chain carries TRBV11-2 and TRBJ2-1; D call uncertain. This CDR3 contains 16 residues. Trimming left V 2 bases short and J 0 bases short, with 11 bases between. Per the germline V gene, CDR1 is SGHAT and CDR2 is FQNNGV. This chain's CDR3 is CASSLRAESSYNEQFF. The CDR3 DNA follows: TGTGCCAGCAGCTTAAGGGCTGAAAGCTCCTACAATGAGCAGTTCTTC.

The CDR3 region is CASSLASSYGYTF. CDR3 nucleotide sequence: TGTGCCAGCAGCTTAGCATCCAGCTATGGCTACACCTTC. The chain employs TRBV11-2 and TRBJ1-2; D not resolved. Trimming shortened V by 1 base and J by 4 bases, and 7 bases separated the two germline ends. CDR1 is SGHAT and CDR2 is FQNNGV in the germline V gene. The CDR3 length is 13 residues.

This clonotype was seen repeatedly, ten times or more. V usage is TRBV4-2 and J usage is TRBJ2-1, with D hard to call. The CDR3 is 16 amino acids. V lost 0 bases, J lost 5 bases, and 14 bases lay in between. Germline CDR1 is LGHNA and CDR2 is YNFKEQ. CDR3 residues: CASSQDVAGVNNEQFF. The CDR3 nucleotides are TGTGCCAGCAGCCAAGATGTGGCAGGTGTTAACAATGAGCAGTTCTTC.

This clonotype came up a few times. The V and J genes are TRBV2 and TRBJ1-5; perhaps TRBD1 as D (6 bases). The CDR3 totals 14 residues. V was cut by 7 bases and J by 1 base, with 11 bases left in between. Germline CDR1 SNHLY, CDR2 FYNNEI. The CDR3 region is CASNIQGSNQPQHF. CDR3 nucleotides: TGTGCCAGCAATATCCAGGGGAGCAATCAGCCCCAGCATTTT.

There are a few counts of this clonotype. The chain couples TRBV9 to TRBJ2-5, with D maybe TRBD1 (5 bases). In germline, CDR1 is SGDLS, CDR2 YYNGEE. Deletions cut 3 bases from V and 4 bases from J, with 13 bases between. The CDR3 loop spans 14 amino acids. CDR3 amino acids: CASSEGPPRETQYF. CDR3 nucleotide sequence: TGTGCCAGCAGCGAGGGGCCGCCTAGAGAGACCCAGTACTTC.

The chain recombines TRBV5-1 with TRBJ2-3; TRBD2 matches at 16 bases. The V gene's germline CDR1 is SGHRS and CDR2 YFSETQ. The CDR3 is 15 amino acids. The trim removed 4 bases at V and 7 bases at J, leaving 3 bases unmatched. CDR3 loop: CASSQGLAGGNTQYF. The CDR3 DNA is TGCGCCAGCAGCCAGGGACTAGCGGGGGGGAATACGCAGTATTTT.

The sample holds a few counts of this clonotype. Here the CDR3 reads CAISEPSGGDNEQFF. CDR3 bases: TGTGCCATCAGTGAGCCTAGCGGGGGAGACAATGAGCAGTTCTTC. The chain has TRBV10-3 and TRBJ2-1, with 10 bases aligning to TRBD2. Per germline, CDR1 ENHRY and CDR2 SYGVKD. V lost 2 bases to trimming and J lost 5 bases; unmatched junction nucleotides: 3. CDR3 length: 15 amino acids.

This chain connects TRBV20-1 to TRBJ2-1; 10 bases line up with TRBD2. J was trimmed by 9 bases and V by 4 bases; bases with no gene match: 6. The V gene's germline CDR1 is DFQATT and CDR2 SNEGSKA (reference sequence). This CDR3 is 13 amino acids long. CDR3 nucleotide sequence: TGCAGTGCTAAGGCTAGCGGGGGAGGTGAGCAGTTCTTC. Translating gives CSAKASGGGEQFF.